These 28 T cell receptor beta chains originate from one sample sequenced in a study of shared clonotypes between healthy human individuals. Only in-frame clones appear in the TCRdb table, and some are missing; sequencing was by immunoSEQ multiplex PCR. Among 2 million to 3 million clones listed, around 94% were seen once. The sequencing input was naive CD4+ T cells sorted from blood. Subset meaning: CD45RA+ positively selected. The receptors were sampled from a man aged 18 to 35 in good health.

The V and J genes are TRBV5-1 and TRBJ2-3, with D unresolved. This CDR3 region has 16 residues. CDR1 is SGHRS, CDR2 YFSETQ, per germline. V shed 0 bases and J shed 2 bases, with 13 bases lying between them. The CDR3 coding sequence is TGCGCCAGCAGCTTGGCGACCCGCGAGACCACAGATACGCAGTATTTT. Its translation is CASSLATRETTDTQYF.

The chain links TRBV7-2 to TRBJ2-5, with D uncertain. Trimming stripped 3 bases from V and 4 bases from J, with 6 bases between. The CDR3 covers 12 residues. Germline-derived CDR1 and CDR2 are SGHTA and FQGNSA. The CDR3 DNA reads as TGTGCCAGCAGCTTCTTGGTAGAGACCCAGTACTTC. Residues: CASSFLVETQYF.

The rearrangement uses TRBV15 and TRBJ2-2; TRBD2 matches at 12 bases. Germline V lookup: CDR1 LNHNV, CDR2 YYDKDF (reference sequence). This CDR3 contains 17 residues. V trimming: 8 bases; J trimming: 6 bases; junction bases outside the gene matches: 13. Here the CDR3 DNA reads TGTGCCACCGGGCGACTAGCGGGAGAGCGAGGGGCCGGGGAGCTGTTTTTT. It is translated as CATGRLAGERGAGELFF. Full variable domain (outside the CDR3, taken from reference TRBV15 and TRBJ2-2): DAMVIQNPRYQVTQFGKPVTLSCSQTLNHNVMYWYQQKSSQAPKLLFHYYDKDFNNEADTPDNFQSRRPNTSFCFLDIRSPGLGDTAMYLCATGRLAGERGAGELFFGEGSRLTVL.

The gene calls are TRBV7-2 and TRBJ2-7, with 7 bases aligning to TRBD1. This CDR3 has 13 amino acids. CDR1 SGHTA and CDR2 FQGNSA come from the germline V gene. Germline trimming cut 2 bases from V and 3 bases from J; bases unmatched to any gene: 1. The CDR3 DNA sequence: TGTGCCAGCAGCTTATGGGACAGCTACGAGCAGTACTTC. It is translated as CASSLWDSYEQYF.

In this sample, this clone turned up once. This chain connects TRBV28 to TRBJ2-1; the match to TRBD1 covers 8 bases. The CDR3 loop spans 15 amino acids. The junction had 6 bases not matched to a gene; V was cut back by 1 base and J by 7 bases. The germline gives CDR1 MDHEN, CDR2 SYDVKM. The CDR3, as DNA: TGTGCCAGCAGTTTATTTTGGACAGGGAGAAATGAGCAGTTCTTC. Its translation is CASSLFWTGRNEQFF.

This chain connects TRBV27 to TRBJ2-3; 7 bases match TRBD1. The CDR3 totals 16 residues. V gave up 0 bases and J gave up 1 base; unmatched junction bases: 4. CDR1 is MNHEY and CDR2 is SMNVEV in the germline V gene (reference sequence). The CDR3 is CASSLSDGTGTDTQYF. For the CDR3, the DNA is TGTGCCAGCAGTTTATCGGACGGGACAGGCACAGATACGCAGTATTTT.

The CDR3 loop is CASSLAGTATDHYGYTF. CDR3 in DNA: TGTGCCAGCAGCTTAGCCGGGACCGCCACGGATCACTATGGCTACACCTTC. The gene calls are TRBV7-2 and TRBJ1-2; D is possibly TRBD1 (5 bases). Looked up from germline, CDR1 is SGHTA and CDR2 is FQGNSA. This CDR3 has 17 residues. With 0 bases removed from V and 3 bases from J, the gap between germline ends came to 17 bases. The full variable domain, in which reference TRBV7-2 and TRBJ1-2 provide the parts outside the CDR3, is GAGVSQSPSNKVTEKGKDVELRCDPISGHTALYWYRQSLGQGLEFLIYFQGNSAPDKSGLPSDRFSAERTGGSVSTLTIQRTQQEDSAVYLCASSLAGTATDHYGYTFGSGTRLTVV.

This chain links TRBV18 with TRBJ2-7, with a tentative D call TRBD1 (6 bases). This CDR3 is built from 14 residues. Looked up from germline, CDR1 is KGHSH and CDR2 is LQKENI. With 6 bases removed from V and 3 bases from J, the gap between germline ends came to 15 bases. CDR3 DNA sequence: TGTGCCAGCTCCGATAGGGGGAGAAGCTACGAGCAGTACTTC. Its translation: CASSDRGRSYEQYF.

Comment on this clone: One junction end does not reproduce the germline sequence, and a read error may be involved. The gene calls are TRBV7-2 and TRBJ1-5; D unresolved. The germline V gene has CDR1 SGHTA and CDR2 FQGNSA. This CDR3 is built from 15 residues. In DNA form, the CDR3 reads TGTGCCAGCAGCTTAGGAGGACGGATTAATCAACCCCAGCATTTT. It is translated as CASSLGGRINQPQHF. The full variable domain, with the rest looked up from reference TRBV7-2 and TRBJ1-5, is GAGVSQSPSNKVTEKGKDVELRCDPISGHTALYWYRQSLGQGLEFLIYFQGNSAPDKSGLPSDRFSAERTGGSVSTLTIQRTQQEDSAVYLCASSLGGRINQPQHFGDGTRLSIL.

This clone was seen just once. Distinct nucleotide sequences in the sample also encode this CDR3. The chain is built from TRBV7-2 and TRBJ1-4; D is possibly TRBD1 (5 bases). Germline V lookup: CDR1 SGHTA, CDR2 FQGNSA. V was cut by 3 bases and J by 8 bases, with 10 bases left in between. The CDR3 is 13 residues long. The CDR3 reads CASSFGGNEKLFF. In nucleotides, the CDR3 is TGTGCCAGCAGCTTCGGGGGGAACGAAAAACTGTTTTTT.

The genes are TRBV19 and TRBJ2-1; possibly TRBD2 for D (5 bases). V was clipped by 9 bases and J by 0 bases, with 15 bases between them. The CDR3 has 15 amino acids. Germline CDR1 is LNHDA and CDR2 is SQIVND (reference sequence). The CDR3 loop reads CASGGASSSYNEQFF. CDR3 sequence (DNA): TGTGCCAGCGGAGGCGCTTCGAGCTCCTACAATGAGCAGTTCTTC.

The chain uses TRBV7-2 and TRBJ1-6; D uncertain. CDR3 length: 15 residues. V lost 4 bases and J lost 7, with 14 bases in between. Germline V gene lookup returns CDR1 SGHTA and CDR2 FQGNSA. CDR3 sequence reads: CASSSRGNRNSPLHF. The CDR3 region has the DNA TGTGCCAGCAGCTCGCGGGGTAATAGGAATTCACCCCTCCACTTT.

The gene calls are TRBV5-1 and TRBJ2-3, with a tentative D call TRBD2 (5 bases). Trimming stripped 0 bases from V and 6 bases from J, with 11 bases between. Germline lookup yields CDR1 SGHRS and CDR2 YFSETQ. The CDR3 covers 14 residues. The CDR3 DNA sequence: TGCGCCAGCAGCTTGGCCGAGGGCAGGGATACGCAGTATTTT. It codes for CASSLAEGRDTQYF.

With regard to this clone: One end of the junction fails to match germline, which may point to a read error. The same CDR3 is also encoded by other DNA sequences in this sample. The chain couples TRBV2 to TRBJ2-7; TRBD2 might be the D (5 bases). The CDR3 has 12 residues. Germline V lookup: CDR1 SNHLY, CDR2 FYNNEI. For the CDR3, the DNA is TGTGCCAGCAGCGAAGCGGCCTACGAGCAGTACTTC. Protein: CASSEAAYEQYF.

V is TRBV6-5 and J is TRBJ1-1; D call uncertain. Trimming removed 6 bases from V and 2 bases from J, with 16 bases in between. CDR1 MNHEY and CDR2 SVGAGI come from the germline V gene. CDR3 length: 15 residues. The DNA of the CDR3 is TGTGCCAGCAGGCGATATCAGACATCTAACACTGAAGCTTTCTTT. Its protein product is CASRRYQTSNTEAFF.

The chain is built from TRBV10-2 and TRBJ2-7; 7 nucleotides agree with TRBD1. The CDR3 totals 12 residues. V gave up 6 bases and J gave up 3 bases; unmatched junction bases: 2. CDR1 is WSHSY and CDR2 is SAAADI in the germline V gene. Here the CDR3 DNA reads TGCGCCAGCAGCCGGGACAGCTACGAGCAGTACTTC. Amino acids: CASSRDSYEQYF.

The chain employs TRBV7-9 and TRBJ2-4; the match to TRBD1 covers 7 bases. With V trimmed by 4 bases and J by 0 bases, 15 bases remained unmatched. Germline values: CDR1 SEHNR, CDR2 FQNEAQ (reference sequence). This CDR3 has 19 residues. The chain's CDR3 is CASSWDSQEKGLAKNIQYF. The CDR3 DNA is TGTGCCAGCAGCTGGGACAGTCAAGAAAAGGGGCTAGCCAAAAACATTCAGTACTTC.

The chain employs TRBV7-2 and TRBJ2-7; maybe TRBD2 (7 bases). The germline gives CDR1 SGHTA, CDR2 FQGNSA. V was pared by 6 bases and J by 4 bases, with 25 bases between. The CDR3 spans 17 residues. The chain's CDR3 is CASSLQGFAGDIYEQYF. The DNA of the CDR3 is TGTGCCAGCAGTTTACAGGGATTTGCGGGAGATATTTACGAGCAGTACTTC.

V and J are TRBV7-8 and TRBJ2-5; D perhaps matches TRBD1 (5 bases). The CDR3 runs 14 residues. V lost 2 bases and J lost 5, with 12 bases in between. Germline CDR1 reads SGHVS; CDR2 reads FQNEAQ. CDR3 loop: CASSLQGLLETQYF. The CDR3 bases are TGTGCCAGCAGCTTACAGGGCCTATTGGAGACCCAGTACTTC.

This clone was seen a few times. Additional DNA sequences in this sample encode the identical CDR3. This CDR3 reads CASSLGQGRSPLHF. For the CDR3, the DNA is TGTGCCAGCAGCTTGGGACAGGGCCGCTCACCCCTCCACTTT. V usage is TRBV5-8 and J usage is TRBJ1-6; 7 nucleotides align to TRBD1. CDR1 and CDR2 from the germline V gene are SGHTS and YDEGEE. V gave up 0 bases and J gave up 10 bases; unmatched junction bases: 4. The CDR3 has 14 residues.

The genes are TRBV5-4 and TRBJ2-1, with D possibly being TRBD1 or TRBD2 (5 bases each). V dropped 4 bases and J dropped 11 bases, with 13 bases sitting between them. The germline V gene has CDR1 SGHNT and CDR2 YYREEE (reference sequence). The CDR3 contains 12 residues. Here the CDR3 reads CASSLRWGKQFF. DNA of the CDR3: TGTGCCAGCAGCCTGAGATGGGGGAAGCAGTTCTTC.

The chain has TRBV18 and TRBJ2-3; D is possibly TRBD2 (5 bases). The germline V and J ends were trimmed by 3 bases and 2 bases, with 12 bases remaining between them. This CDR3 comprises 15 residues. Germline CDR1 and CDR2: KGHSH and LQKENI. The CDR3 DNA reads as TGTGCCAGCTCACCGACCGGGGTCGACACAGATACGCAGTATTTT. Translated: CASSPTGVDTDTQYF.

This CDR3 is CASSDRQGAGEKLFF. CDR3 coding DNA: TGTGCCAGCAGTGATCGACAGGGGGCAGGAGAAAAACTGTTTTTT. J is TRBJ1-4 and V is TRBV6-6, with 10 bases that match TRBD1. Germline assignment: CDR1 MNHNY and CDR2 SVGAGI (reference sequence). J lost 8 bases, V lost 5 bases, and 8 bases had no gene match. This CDR3 comprises 15 residues.

The chain couples TRBV9 to TRBJ1-3; no clear D gene. Trimming removed 3 bases from V and 2 bases from J, with 9 bases in between. This CDR3 comprises 14 residues. Germline loops: CDR1 SGDLS, CDR2 YYNGEE. CDR3 protein: CASSGPPAGNTIYF. CDR3 DNA sequence: TGTGCCAGCAGCGGACCCCCCGCTGGAAACACCATATATTTT.

The chain joins TRBV5-4 to TRBJ1-3; tentatively, D is TRBD1 (6 bases). The CDR3 contains 16 residues. CDR1 is SGHNT and CDR2 is YYREEE in the germline V gene (reference sequence). V was pared by 1 base and J by 0 bases, with 11 bases between. The CDR3 DNA sequence: TGTGCCAGCAGCTTGTTCGACAGGCGCTCTGGAAACACCATATATTTT. Its translation: CASSLFDRRSGNTIYF.

Of note for this clone: Other DNA sequences from this sample encode an identical CDR3 as well. The rearrangement links TRBV5-1 to TRBJ2-5; D could derive from TRBD1 or TRBD2 (6 bases each). The CDR3 consists of 14 residues. V lost 0 bases, J lost 3 bases, and 9 bases lay in between. In germline, CDR1 is SGHRS, CDR2 YFSETQ. The CDR3 bases are TGCGCCAGCAGCTTGGAGGGGGGAAAAGAGACCCAGTACTTC. Protein sequence: CASSLEGGKETQYF.

The sample holds one count of this clone. The sample holds other DNA sequences that translate to the same CDR3. The V gene is TRBV19, the J gene TRBJ2-7; the D is unclear. The germline gives CDR1 LNHDA, CDR2 SQIVND (reference sequence). The CDR3 length is 13 residues. The ends were cut back, 1 base at V and 0 bases at J, with 4 bases in the middle. This CDR3 is CASSIGSSYEQYF. The CDR3 nucleotides read TGTGCCAGTAGTATAGGGTCCTCCTACGAGCAGTACTTC. The variable domain in full, completed from reference TRBV19 and TRBJ2-7, reads DGGITQSPKYLFRKEGQNVTLSCEQNLNHDAMYWYRQDPGQGLRLIYYSQIVNDFQKGDIAEGYSVSREKKESFPLTVTSAQKNPTAFYLCASSIGSSYEQYFGPGTRLTVT.

This clone was picked up a small number of times. The genes are TRBV28 and TRBJ1-5; D not resolved. The ends were cut back, 3 bases at V and 5 bases at J, with 8 bases in the middle. This CDR3 has 13 residues. Germline values: CDR1 MDHEN, CDR2 SYDVKM. The CDR3 coding sequence is TGTGCCAGCAGTTTTAACACTGATCAGCCCCAGCATTTT. Translated, it gives CASSFNTDQPQHF.